This T cell receptor beta chain was sequenced for a study of blood T cell repertoires in COVID-19. Original handling: Estimation of nucleated cell counts relied on the amplification of reference gene primers. The repertoire was sequenced with immunoSEQ multiplex PCR; TCRdb's copy has only in-frame clones and lacks some. V and J calls and clone size are given by that table; D and trimming were obtained from the DNA. The table records a few hundred thousand clones, about 85% of them present only once. Trimming shortened V by 4 bases and J by 3 bases, and 9 bases separated the two germline ends. The CDR3 loop spans 13 amino acids. The germline V gene has CDR1 SGHVS and CDR2 FQNEAQ.

V gene TRBV7-8 combines with J gene TRBJ1-1; no firm D call. Input material: PBMCs or T cells enriched from blood (not recorded which). The source of this sequence is a man in his forties or fifties who had recovered from COVID-19. The CDR3 reads CASSSQMDTEAFF. The CDR3 DNA is TGTGCCAGCAGCTCCCAGATGGACACTGAAGCTTTCTTT.